This is a list of T cell receptor beta chains from one sample in a study of early T cells in non-severe SARS-CoV-2 infection. Each CDR3 protein is one row after TCRdb ran MiXCR on the 5' RACE reads. Of 75,000 to 100,000 distinct CDR3 sequences listed, around 17% are singletons. The specimen sequenced was whole blood. Source of these receptors: an adult who was a healthcare worker with PCR-confirmed SARS-CoV-2 infection or an uninfected control (not recorded which). Each CDR3 is given with its conserved first and last residue. The D gene is left open where the match is weak. Clone size is given for some rows only: seen once, a few or many times, or a class if the clone is expanded.

clone_size j_call v_call d_call cdr3_aa cdr3_nt
few TRBJ2-1 TRBV20-1 NA CSARVSDFNEQFF TGCAGTGCTAGAGTATCAGACTTCAATGAGCAGTTCTTC
NA TRBJ2-5 TRBV11-2 NA CASSLDPADQETQYF TGTGCCAGCAGCTTAGATCCTGCGGATCAAGAGACCCAGTACTTC
NA TRBJ2-1 TRBV20-1 TRBD1 CSASTGDEQFF TGCAGTGCGAGCACAGGGGATGAGCAGTTCTTC
many TRBJ1-1 TRBV6-1 NA CASRGGPSGSMTTEAFF TGTGCCAGCAGGGGGGGACCGAGTGGGTCGATGACCACTGAAGCTTTCTTT
NA TRBJ2-7 TRBV27 TRBD2 CASSLSEREGLVEQYF TGTGCCAGCAGTTTATCTGAGCGGGAGGGCCTAGTTGAGCAGTACTTC
NA TRBJ1-6 TRBV7-9 NA CASSPSLRGGDSPLHF TGTGCCAGCAGCCCCTCGTTGCGAGGGGGAGATTCACCCCTCCACTTT
few TRBJ2-1 TRBV27 NA CASSPEQYNEQFF TGTGCCAGCAGTCCCGAGCAGTACAATGAGCAGTTCTTC
NA TRBJ1-4 TRBV5-1 NA CASSRVTNEKLFF TGCGCCAGCAGCCGGGTAACTAATGAAAAACTGTTTTTT
many TRBJ1-3 TRBV20-1 NA CSAREGGPGDTIYF TGCAGTGCTAGAGAGGGAGGGCCCGGGGACACCATATATTTT
many TRBJ1-3 TRBV28 TRBD1 CASSPTRTGGFGNTIYF TGTGCCAGCAGTCCCACCCGGACAGGGGGCTTTGGAAACACCATATATTTT
few TRBJ1-5 TRBV9 NA CASSVGAGGNQPQHF TGTGCCAGCAGCGTAGGTGCAGGGGGCAATCAGCCCCAGCATTTT
NA TRBJ2-5 TRBV7-9 NA CASSLAVPQGPEGTQYF TGTGCCAGCAGCTTAGCAGTCCCACAGGGGCCGGAGGGGACCCAGTACTTC
NA TRBJ1-1 TRBV20-1 NA CSAVAWGDTEAFF TGCAGTGCCGTAGCGTGGGGCGACACTGAAGCTTTCTTT
NA TRBJ1-2 TRBV4-3 NA CASSQQGVNYGYTF TGCGCCAGCAGCCAGCAGGGAGTTAACTATGGCTACACCTTC
NA TRBJ2-4 TRBV19 TRBD1 CASSMSFGQGVNIQYF TGTGCCAGTAGTATGTCTTTTGGACAGGGGGTAAACATTCAGTACTTC
NA TRBJ2-7 TRBV5-6 TRBD2 CASKETSGESYEQYF TGTGCCAGCAAGGAGACTAGCGGGGAATCCTACGAGCAGTACTTC